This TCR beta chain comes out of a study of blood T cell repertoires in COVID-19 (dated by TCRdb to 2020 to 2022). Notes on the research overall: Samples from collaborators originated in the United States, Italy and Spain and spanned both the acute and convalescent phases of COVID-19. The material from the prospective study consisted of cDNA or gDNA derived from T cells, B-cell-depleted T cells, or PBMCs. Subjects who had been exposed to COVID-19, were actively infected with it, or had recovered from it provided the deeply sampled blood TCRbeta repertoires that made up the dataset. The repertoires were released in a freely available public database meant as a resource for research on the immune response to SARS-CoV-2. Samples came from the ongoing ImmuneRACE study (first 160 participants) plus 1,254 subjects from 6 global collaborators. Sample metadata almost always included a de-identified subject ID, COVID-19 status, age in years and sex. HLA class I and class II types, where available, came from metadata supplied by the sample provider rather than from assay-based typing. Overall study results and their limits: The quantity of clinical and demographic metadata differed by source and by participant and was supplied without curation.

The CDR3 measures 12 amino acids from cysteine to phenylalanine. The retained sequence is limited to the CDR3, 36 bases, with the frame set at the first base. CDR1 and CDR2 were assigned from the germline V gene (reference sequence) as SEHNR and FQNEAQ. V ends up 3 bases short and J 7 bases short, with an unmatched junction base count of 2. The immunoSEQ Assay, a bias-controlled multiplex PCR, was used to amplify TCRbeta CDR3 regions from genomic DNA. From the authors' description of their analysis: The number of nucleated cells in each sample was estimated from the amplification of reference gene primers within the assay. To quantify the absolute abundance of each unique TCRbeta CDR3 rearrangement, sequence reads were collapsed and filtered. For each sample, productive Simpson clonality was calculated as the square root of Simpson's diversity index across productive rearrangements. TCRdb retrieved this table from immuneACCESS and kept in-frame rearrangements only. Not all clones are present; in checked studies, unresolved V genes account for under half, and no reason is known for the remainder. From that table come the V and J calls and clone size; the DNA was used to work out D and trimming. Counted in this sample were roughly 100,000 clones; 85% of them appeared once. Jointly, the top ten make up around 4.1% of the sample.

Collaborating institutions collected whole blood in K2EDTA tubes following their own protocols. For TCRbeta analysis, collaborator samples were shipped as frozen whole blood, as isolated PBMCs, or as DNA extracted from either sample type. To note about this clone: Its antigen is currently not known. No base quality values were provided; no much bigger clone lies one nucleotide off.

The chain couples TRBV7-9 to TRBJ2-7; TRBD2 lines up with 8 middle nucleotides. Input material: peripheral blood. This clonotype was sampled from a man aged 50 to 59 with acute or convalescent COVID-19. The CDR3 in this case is CASSFRLAEQYF. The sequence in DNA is TGTGCCAGCAGCTTTCGACTAGCGGAGCAGTACTTC.